The clone carrying this TCR beta chain was seen a few times. Its target is unknown. This CDR3 region has 15 residues. From germline, CDR1 is SGHTA and CDR2 FQGNSA. With V trimmed by 1 base and J by 9 bases, 8 bases remained unmatched. Quantitative 5'-RACE with molecular barcodes generated TCR beta libraries. TCRdb fed the 5' RACE reads into MiXCR, producing one record per CDR3 protein. The sample includes a few hundred thousand distinct CDR3 sequences, about a fifth of them seen just once. This specimen comes from a study of CD8 T cells in ankylosing spondylitis. Study findings and constraints: Disease-linked clones were CD8+ and relatively rare in peripheral blood. The authors reported significant enrichment of disease-linked clones in matched ankylosing spondylitis synovial fluid. It appeared that ankylosing spondylitis blood was characterized by a TCR beta motif of several highly homologous variants.

Material for sequencing was blood, either unsorted or a sorted T cell fraction (not recorded which). This rearrangement joins TRBV7-2 to TRBJ2-1; the match to TRBD2 covers 8 bases. This TCR came from a male donor with ankylosing spondylitis. The CDR3 region has the DNA TGTGCCAGCAGCTTAGGGGGGACTAGTGCTACTGAGCAGTTCTTC. Translated, it gives CASSLGGTSATEQFF.